The source of this T cell receptor beta chain is a study of cytomegalovirus exposure and HLA in healthy donors. Whole-study findings and limits: A later analysis, which compared TCR beta chains of equal frequency, found the HLA-associated ones more clonally expanded. Presence/absence comparisons presumed near-even sequencing depth among donors.

The table lists this clone with a count of one. Its antigen is as yet unknown. Participants comprised healthy donors of bone marrow. It was with 60 Vbeta and 13 Jbeta primers that the PCR ran. The data were produced by immunoSEQ multiplex PCR, yet TCRdb's version contains in-frame clones alone and is incomplete. This sample has some 110,000 clones; around 74% occur once, and the top ten carry 4.8%. V shed 0 bases and J 1 base; nucleotides not matched to a gene: 3. The germline V gene encodes CDR1 SGHAT and CDR2 FQNNGV. This CDR3 is 15 amino acids long. Source material: PBMCs. V and J are TRBV11-2 and TRBJ2-7; 7 nucleotides line up with TRBD1. This receptor was identified in a man aged 25 to 45 in good health and CMV-seropositive. CDR3 in amino acids: CASSLDRDRSYEQYF. DNA for the CDR3: TGTGCCAGCAGCTTAGATCGGGACAGATCCTACGAGCAGTACTTC.